The clone carrying this T cell receptor beta chain was observed a handful of times. Its antigen is unidentified. CDR3 length: 17 residues. Germline V lookup: CDR1 ENHRY, CDR2 SYGVKD. V lost 2 bases and J lost 4, with 20 bases in between. This sample stems from a study of T-cell reconstitution after alpha-beta-depleted transplantation in children. Study-wide results and caveats: Recipient T cells and thymic progenitors that survived gave rise to the high TCRbeta diversity observed at day 60 in some patients. Alpha-beta T cells present about two months after transplant were reported to originate from several hundred expanded graft clones.

TCRbeta library preparation incorporated unique molecular identifiers. A single record per CDR3 protein comes from TCRdb applying MiXCR to the PCR reads. The table records 130,000 or so distinct CDR3 sequences, roughly 10% of them present only once. The chain joins TRBV10-3 to TRBJ2-5; D is possibly TRBD1 (5 bases). The receptor comes from a girl under three years old who had a stem cell transplant for combined immunodeficiency, so the T cells may come from the graft donor. The sample here was PBMCs, mostly from graft donor cells, taken 180 days after TCRalphabeta/CD19-depleted stem cell transplant. The CDR3 DNA reads as TGTGCCATCAGTGAGAGTTGGGTTCAGGGTAATGGAGAGACCCAGTACTTC. Translation: CAISESWVQGNGETQYF.